This passage covers 17 T cell receptor beta chains from one sample sequenced in a study of T cell repertoires in cytomegalovirus infection. MiXCR, applied by TCRdb to the reads, yields one record per CDR3 protein. The table has about 740,000 distinct CDR3 sequences, about a third seen once. Sequences were obtained from PBMCs. The origin of the receptors is a human donor in good health (CMV status not recorded). Some clones in this sample may be carry-over from other donors' samples.

This chain links TRBV28 with TRBJ1-3; no definite D call. CDR1 and CDR2 (germline): MDHEN, SYDVKM. The V end was cut by 8 bases, the J end by 4 bases, with 12 bases between. The CDR3 consists of 13 residues. The CDR3 sequence: CASEGSEGNTIYF. As DNA, the CDR3 is TGTGCCAGCGAAGGGTCGGAAGGAAACACCATATATTTT.

J is TRBJ1-6 and V is TRBV7-3; 9 bases align to TRBD1. The CDR3 spans 16 residues. Germline lookup yields CDR1 SGHTA and CDR2 FQGTGA. After removal of 5 bases from V and 9 bases from J, the junction contained 11 bases not matched to a gene. The CDR3 loop reads CASSAARDRVGSPLHF. In DNA form, the CDR3 reads TGTGCCAGCAGCGCCGCCCGGGACAGGGTGGGTTCACCCCTCCACTTT. Looking up the rest from reference TRBV7-3 and TRBJ1-6 gives the full variable domain: GAGVSQTPSNKVTEKGKYVELRCDPISGHTALYWYRQSLGQGPEFLIYFQGTGAADDSGLPNDRFFAVRPEGSVSTLKIQRTERGDSAVYLCASSAARDRVGSPLHFGNGTRLTVT.

The chain joins TRBV6-6 to TRBJ1-1, with 8 bases fitting TRBD1. V was pared by 2 bases and J by 7 bases, with 21 bases of the junction left unmatched. The CDR3 consists of 19 residues. CDR1 is MNHNY and CDR2 is SVGAGI in the germline V gene (reference sequence). The DNA of the CDR3 is TGTGCCAGCAGTTACGTCCCAATAAGACAGGGGCCATCCTACAATGAAGCTTTCTTT. It translates to CASSYVPIRQGPSYNEAFF.

The genes are TRBV12-3 or TRBV12-4 and TRBJ1-3; 10 bases fit TRBD1. The CDR3 length is 16 residues. With V trimmed by 6 bases and J by 2 bases, 7 bases remained unmatched. The CDR3 protein is CASSPGDRGTGNTIYF. The CDR3 nucleotides read TGTGCCAGCAGCCCGGGGGACAGGGGAACTGGAAACACCATATATTTT.

This chain uses TRBV4-1 with TRBJ2-2, with 9 bases identical to TRBD1. Looked up from germline, CDR1 is MGHRA and CDR2 is YSYEKL. The J segment lost 1 base and the V segment lost 4 bases, leaving 10 bases of the junction unmatched. The CDR3 sequence is 18 residues long. CDR3 in amino acids: CASSRTDRGQLNTGELFF. The CDR3 DNA sequence: TGCGCCAGCAGCCGAACGGACAGGGGACAATTGAACACCGGGGAGCTGTTTTTT.

This clonotype was observed a handful of times. This rearrangement joins TRBV7-9 to TRBJ1-4; tentative D call: TRBD1 (5 bases). In germline, CDR1 is SEHNR, CDR2 FQNEAQ (reference sequence). This CDR3 has 15 amino acids. The germline V and J ends were trimmed by 3 bases and 5 bases, with 13 bases remaining between them. CDR3 region: CASSFPQERNEKLFF. The CDR3 DNA is TGTGCCAGCAGCTTTCCACAGGAAAGAAATGAAAAACTGTTTTTT. Drawing the rest from reference TRBV7-9 and TRBJ1-4, the complete variable domain is DTGVSQNPRHKITKRGQNVTFRCDPISEHNRLYWYRQTLGQGPEFLTYFQNEAQLEKSRLLSDRFSAERPKGSFSTLEIQRTEQGDSAMYLCASSFPQERNEKLFFGSGTQLSVL.

The CDR3 here is CSAGGAVSYNSPLHF. The DNA of the CDR3 is TGCAGTGCTGGAGGGGCGGTCTCCTATAATTCACCCCTCCACTTT. The chain employs TRBV20-1 and TRBJ1-6; D is possibly TRBD1 (5 bases). Germline assignment: CDR1 DFQATT and CDR2 SNEGSKA (reference sequence). Trimming took off 5 bases at V and 0 bases at J, with 11 bases between the two ends. This CDR3 is 15 amino acids long.

In this sample, this clonotype turned up many times. V gene TRBV30 combines with J gene TRBJ1-6; TRBD1 might be the D (6 bases). Per germline, CDR1 GTSNPN and CDR2 SVGIG (reference sequence). There are 16 residues in the CDR3. V was clipped by 2 bases and J by 0 bases, with 11 bases between them. CDR3 coding DNA: TGTGCCTGGAGTACCGACAGGAGCTCCTATAATTCACCCCTCCACTTT. This encodes CAWSTDRSSYNSPLHF.

A few counts support this clonotype. The J gene is TRBJ2-4, the V gene TRBV20-1; either TRBD1 or TRBD2 may fit D (5 bases each). V was pared by 3 bases and J by 1 base, with 16 bases between. The length of the CDR3 is 16 residues. The germline CDR1 and CDR2 sequences are DFQATT and SNEGSKA (reference sequence). The CDR3 here is CSASFRGDGAKNIQYF. The CDR3 DNA reads TGCAGTGCTAGCTTCCGGGGCGATGGGGCCAAAAACATTCAGTACTTC.

The rearrangement links TRBV6-6 to TRBJ2-2; D might be TRBD2 (5 bases). Germline V lookup: CDR1 MNHNY, CDR2 SVGAGI (reference sequence). The ends were cut back, 5 bases at V and 1 base at J, with 14 bases in the middle. This CDR3 has 16 amino acids. CDR3 DNA sequence: TGTGCCAGCAGTCAGTGGGGTCGGGGGAACACCGGGGAGCTGTTTTTT. It translates to CASSQWGRGNTGELFF.

The chain carries TRBV4-1 and TRBJ2-3, with TRBD2 matching over 7 bases. This CDR3 contains 17 residues. V dropped 1 base and J dropped 4; count of bases not matched to a gene: 11. The germline gives CDR1 MGHRA, CDR2 YSYEKL. Written as DNA, the CDR3 is TGCGCCAGCAGCCAAGCCCCAAGGGGAGGGTATGCAGATACGCAGTATTTT. Amino acid sequence: CASSQAPRGGYADTQYF.

This clonotype was counted at least ten times. The chain combines TRBV12-3 or TRBV12-4 with TRBJ1-3; D remains ambiguous. The CDR3 loop spans 14 amino acids. V was shortened by 6 bases and J by 1 base, with 10 bases between the two germline ends. The CDR3 region is CASSFGGSGNTIYF. DNA for the CDR3: TGTGCCAGCAGCTTCGGCGGGTCTGGAAACACCATATATTTT.

The gene calls are TRBV5-5 and TRBJ2-7; a weak D match, TRBD2 (5 bases). V dropped 0 bases and J dropped 1 base, with 11 bases sitting between them. Germline CDR1 is SGHKS and CDR2 is YYEKEE (reference sequence). The CDR3 runs 15 residues. The CDR3 loop is CASSLVAGRSYEQYF. In nucleotides, the CDR3 is TGTGCCAGCAGCTTGGTCGCGGGCAGATCCTACGAGCAGTACTTC.

Many counts were recorded for this clonotype. This chain uses TRBV7-2 with TRBJ1-2; D is unclear. The CDR3 totals 14 residues. V lost 5 bases to trimming and J lost 4 bases, with 14 bases between them. Germline CDR1 is SGHTA and CDR2 is FQGNSA. The CDR3 sequence: CASSPDGRVYGYTF. The CDR3 nucleotides are TGTGCCAGCAGCCCCGACGGGCGGGTCTATGGCTACACCTTC.

The gene calls are TRBV12-3 or TRBV12-4 and TRBJ1-5; 7 bases line up with TRBD1. The CDR3 totals 15 residues. The J segment lost 1 base and the V segment lost 6 bases, leaving 6 bases of the junction unmatched. The CDR3 region is CASSTDRDSNQPQHF. The CDR3 DNA sequence: TGTGCCAGCAGCACAGACAGGGACAGCAATCAGCCCCAGCATTTT.

The chain employs TRBV4-1 and TRBJ2-2; no definite D call. The germline V and J ends were trimmed by 4 bases and 2 bases, with 14 bases remaining between them. The germline V gene has CDR1 MGHRA and CDR2 YSYEKL. This CDR3 has 16 residues. CDR3 amino acids: CASSPLGQSNTGELFF. The CDR3 DNA sequence: TGCGCCAGCAGCCCCCTAGGGCAGAGTAACACCGGGGAGCTGTTTTTT.

J is TRBJ1-3 and V is TRBV29-1; D possibly corresponds to TRBD1 (5 bases). Germline-derived CDR1 and CDR2 are SQVTM and ANQGSEA. The CDR3 is made up of 11 amino acids. V lost 7 bases to trimming and J lost 8 bases, with 12 bases between them. CDR3 bases: TGCAGCGCCCAAAGGGGAGACACCATATATTTT. This encodes CSAQRGDTIYF.